Sequencing of this TCR beta chain was carried out in a study of T cells after yellow fever vaccination. The study, taken as a whole, reports: A large majority of primary-vaccination clones showed up again after the booster (under 98% CD4, almost 90% CD8). A small proportion of clonotypes was detected in both the CD4 and CD8 compartments.

Concerning this clonotype: Antigen unknown.

The CDR3 spans 14 residues. The germline V and J ends were trimmed by 1 base and 5 bases, with 10 bases remaining between them. The germline gives CDR1 LGHNA, CDR2 YNFKEQ. A single record per CDR3 protein comes from TCRdb applying MiXCR to the 5' RACE reads. This sample yields about 300,000 distinct CDR3 sequences, of which roughly 8.7% are seen a single time; around 3.5% belongs to the top ten. The rearrangement joins TRBV4-2 to TRBJ2-3; D perhaps matches TRBD2 (5 bases). The sample in question was CD4+ T cells sorted from PBMCs, obtained 5 days after the yellow fever booster vaccination. This receptor was identified in a man aged 18 to 35 who received the YFV17D yellow fever vaccine. The chain's CDR3 is CASSQGGVGDTQYF. CDR3 DNA sequence: TGTGCCAGCAGCCAAGGGGGAGTCGGAGATACGCAGTATTTT.